This is a list of T cell receptor beta chains from one sample in a study of T-cell reconstitution after alpha-beta-depleted transplantation in children. TCRdb reprocessed the PCR reads with MiXCR, giving one entry per CDR3 protein. The sample yields fewer than 550,000 distinct CDR3 sequences, over 10% seen once. The specimen was PBMCs, mostly from graft donor cells, collected 180 days after TCRalphabeta/CD19-depleted stem cell transplant. These TCRs come from a female patient aged 2-10 years who had a stem cell transplant for aplastic anemia, so the T cells may come from the graft donor. Both conserved end residues are part of each CDR3. The D gene is left open where the match is weak. Rows give clone size only sometimes, using once, few, many, or a class for an expanded clone.

TRBV29-1	.	.	TRBJ2-3	TGCAGCGTTGCAGGATCCAAAGATACGCAGTATTTT	CSVAGSKDTQYF
TRBV15	TRBD1	few	TRBJ2-1	TGTGCCACCGGGAGGGGACAGGGTTTCGGCTCCTACAATGAGCAGTTCTTC	CATGRGQGFGSYNEQFF
TRBV4-3	.	.	TRBJ2-3	TGCGCCAGCAGCCGCGCCGGGACGGCGAACTTACATACGCAGTATTTT	CASSRAGTANLHTQYF
TRBV29-1	.	few	TRBJ1-2	TGCAGCGTCCGAGGGGGGGTAGGAGGCTACACCTTC	CSVRGGVGGYTF
TRBV20-1	TRBD1	few	TRBJ2-7	TGCAGTGCTGAAGAGACAGGGCCTTTCTCCTACGAGCAGTACTTC	CSAEETGPFSYEQYF
TRBV5-1	.	.	TRBJ1-2	TGCGCCAGCAGCTTCCCCGGGACGCCCTCTGGCTACACCTTC	CASSFPGTPSGYTF
TRBV7-2	TRBD2	.	TRBJ2-7	TGTGCCAGCAGCTCAACAGGACTAGCGCTGTACGAGCAGTACTTC	CASSSTGLALYEQYF
TRBV10-3	.	.	TRBJ1-2	TGTGCCATCGAGAACCGATACAGGGATTCAGCTAACTATGGCTACACCTTC	CAIENRYRDSANYGYTF
TRBV9	.	many	TRBJ2-3	TGTGCCAGCAGCGAGAGCCCGGGGGCGCAATCAGATACGCAGTATTTT	CASSESPGAQSDTQYF
TRBV6-2/TRBV6-3	.	.	TRBJ2-2	TGTGCCAGCAGTTACCAACCGAGTTCCCCTCATGCGGTCGCCGATAGTCCCGGGGAGCTGTTTTTT	CASSYQPSSPHAVADSPGELFF
TRBV7-3	TRBD2	.	TRBJ2-1	TGTGCCAGCAGCTTAAGGCCCACTAGCGGTCCCTACAATGAGCAGTTCTTC	CASSLRPTSGPYNEQFF
TRBV10-1	.	.	TRBJ2-2	TGCGCCAGCAGTGCGAGTAGTGTGAACACCGGGGAGCTGTTTTTT	CASSASSVNTGELFF
TRBV6-6	.	few	TRBJ1-2	TGTGCCAGCACACCGGCAGGAGACTATGGCTACACCTTC	CASTPAGDYGYTF
TRBV7-9	.	many	TRBJ2-1	TGTGCCAGCAGCCCAACGGTTGGCCCATATACCTACAATGAGCAGTTCTTC	CASSPTVGPYTYNEQFF
TRBV20-1	TRBD1	few	TRBJ2-7	TGCAGTGCTAGAGACTCACAGGGGATCTCCTACGAGCAGTACTTC	CSARDSQGISYEQYF
TRBV29-1	.	few	TRBJ2-2	TGCAGCGTTGAAGACGGCTCTAGCCCTACCGGGGAGCTGTTTTTT	CSVEDGSSPTGELFF
TRBV4-2	.	.	TRBJ1-5	TGTGCCAGCAGCCCCCGGCTCCTTTGCAATCAGCCCCAGCATTTT	CASSPRLLCNQPQHF
TRBV19	TRBD2	.	TRBJ2-6	TGTGCCAGTTTAGCGGGAGGGCGACTAGCTGGGGCCAACGTCCTGACTTTC	CASLAGGRLAGANVLTF
TRBV9	.	many	TRBJ2-1	TGTGCCAGCAGCGTAGAGCGGAGCTCCTACAATGAGCAGTTCTTC	CASSVERSSYNEQFF
TRBV19	TRBD1	.	TRBJ2-3	TGTGCCAGTAGTGTCTCATCCGGGACAGGGAGCACAGATACGCAGTATTTT	CASSVSSGTGSTDTQYF
TRBV10-3	.	few	TRBJ2-6	TGTGCCATCAGCACCACCGGGACGAAAGGCTCTGGGGCCAACGTCCTGACTTTC	CAISTTGTKGSGANVLTF
TRBV5-1	.	many	TRBJ2-3	TGCGCCAGCAGCCCGGTGGAGAGAAGTGATACGCAGTATTTT	CASSPVERSDTQYF
TRBV6-6	.	.	TRBJ1-5	TGTGCCAGCAGTTACTCGTATAGTCAGCATTTT	CASSYSYSQHF
TRBV4-3	.	.	TRBJ1-5	TGCGCCAGCAGCCAAGATAGACAAGGCAATCAGCCCCAGCATTTT	CASSQDRQGNQPQHF
TRBV5-6	.	many	TRBJ2-3	TGTGCCAGCAGTTCGCTCGGGACTCCTGGCACAGATACGCAGTATTTT	CASSSLGTPGTDTQYF
TRBV28	TRBD2	.	TRBJ2-1	TGTGCCAGCAGTTTATTTGCGGGAGGGATCTACAATGAGCAGTTCTTC	CASSLFAGGIYNEQFF
TRBV6-1	.	few	TRBJ2-3	TGTGCCAGCGGAAGGGACCTTACCTATACGCAGTATTTT	CASGRDLTYTQYF
TRBV28	.	many	TRBJ1-5	TGTGCCAGCAGCCGGAGCGGGTACGGCAATCAGCCCCAGCATTTT	CASSRSGYGNQPQHF
TRBV29-1	TRBD1	many	TRBJ2-5	TGCAGCGTTGAAAGAGGGACAGGGGGCGGGGAGACCCAGTACTTC	CSVERGTGGGETQYF
TRBV28	.	many	TRBJ1-5	TGTGCCAGCAGCTCCCGACAGCCCCAGCATTTT	CASSSRQPQHF
TRBV10-3	TRBD1	.	TRBJ2-3	TGTGCCATCGCCCCGGGACAGGGGCGGAAAGATACGCAGTATTTT	CAIAPGQGRKDTQYF
TRBV6-1	.	many	TRBJ2-5	TGTGCCAGCAGTGAAGGGGCGGAAGAGACCCAGTACTTC	CASSEGAEETQYF
TRBV18	.	many	TRBJ2-3	TGTGCCAGCTCACCCCTTCCGGATACGCAGTATTTT	CASSPLPDTQYF
TRBV6-1	.	.	TRBJ1-3	TGTGCCTCCAGCGGCGGCGGGGCAGGAAACACCATATATTTT	CASSGGGAGNTIYF
TRBV20-1	TRBD1	few	TRBJ1-5	TGCAGTGCTAGAGACCGGACAGGGGTACAGCCCCAGCATTTT	CSARDRTGVQPQHF
TRBV5-1	TRBD2	few	TRBJ2-1	TGCGCCAGCAGCTTGCCGGCAAGGGCGACTAGCGGGGGCAACAATGAGCAGTTCTTC	CASSLPARATSGGNNEQFF
TRBV2	TRBD1	.	TRBJ1-5	TGTGCCAGCGGACAGGGGCTTGGCAATCAGCCCCAGCATTTT	CASGQGLGNQPQHF
TRBV19	.	.	TRBJ2-7	TGTGCCAGTACCCGAGGGGGCGAGCAGTACTTC	CASTRGGEQYF
TRBV19	.	.	TRBJ1-1	TGTGCCAGTAGTATACCGGGAGTTGTGTACACTGAAGCTTTCTTT	CASSIPGVVYTEAFF
TRBV24-1	.	few	TRBJ2-1	TGTGCCACCAGTGACCTGATGGCTGGGGGCTACAATGAGCAGTTCTTC	CATSDLMAGGYNEQFF
TRBV20-1	TRBD2	.	TRBJ2-5	TGCAGTGCTAGAAGGCTAGCGGTAGGCCCAGAGACCCAGTACTTC	CSARRLAVGPETQYF
TRBV18	TRBD1	few	TRBJ2-7	TGTGCCAGCTCACCACCGGACAGGGGCCATTCCTACGAGCAGTACTTC	CASSPPDRGHSYEQYF
TRBV21-1	.	.	TRBJ2-1	TGTGCCAGCACCGCGCGGAGAGGGACTAGCGGGAGGAGGAGATACAATGAGCAGTTCTTC	CASTARRGTSGRRRYNEQFF
TRBV12-3/TRBV12-4	TRBD1	few	TRBJ1-5	TGTGCCAGCAACATACAGGGGAATCAGCCCCAGCATTTT	CASNIQGNQPQHF
TRBV10-3	.	few	TRBJ1-1	TGTGCCACCCCGGGCCAGAACACTGAAGCTTTCTTT	CATPGQNTEAFF
TRBV20-1	TRBD2	.	TRBJ2-7	TGCAGTGCTAGCCCCCCGAGCGGGACTAGCGGGAGGGACCCCTACGAGCAGTACTTC	CSASPPSGTSGRDPYEQYF
TRBV10-3	TRBD1	few	TRBJ1-5	TGTGCCATCAGTGAGACAGGGGGACCTCAGCCCCAGCATTTT	CAISETGGPQPQHF